This T cell receptor (beta chain) emerged from a study of cytomegalovirus exposure and HLA in healthy donors. PCR used 60 Vbeta primers and 13 Jbeta primers. Original processing notes: An analysis performed later counted 60 million to 90 million unique TCR beta chains (around 11 million of them shared). Produced via immunoSEQ multiplex PCR; TCRdb's table is partial and in-frame only. V and J calls and clone size follow that table, whereas D and trimming were derived from the DNA. The table has about 180,000 clones, around 80% seen once. Germline V gene data show CDR1 as MNHEY and CDR2 as SMNVEV (reference sequence). CDR3 size: 14 residues. The V end was cut by 7 bases, the J end by 0 bases, with 11 bases between.

This chain connects TRBV27 to TRBJ2-3; D possibly corresponds to TRBD1 (5 bases). Material: PBMCs. The sequence came from a woman in her thirties in good health and CMV-seronegative. Here the CDR3 reads CASTLGASTDTQYF. The CDR3 DNA is TGTGCCAGCACGTTAGGGGCTAGCACAGATACGCAGTATTTT.